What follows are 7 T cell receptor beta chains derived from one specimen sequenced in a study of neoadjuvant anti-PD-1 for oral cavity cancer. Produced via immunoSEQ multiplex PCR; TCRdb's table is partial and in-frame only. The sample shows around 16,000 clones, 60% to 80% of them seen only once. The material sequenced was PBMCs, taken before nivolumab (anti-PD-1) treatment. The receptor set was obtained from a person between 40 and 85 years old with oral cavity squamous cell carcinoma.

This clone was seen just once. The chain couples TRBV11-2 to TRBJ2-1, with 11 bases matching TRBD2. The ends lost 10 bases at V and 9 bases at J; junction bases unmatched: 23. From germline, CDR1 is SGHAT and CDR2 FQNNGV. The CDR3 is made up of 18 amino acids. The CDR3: CATMSRPLGLAGGGEQFF. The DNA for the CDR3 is TGTGCCACCATGTCGCGCCCCTTGGGTCTAGCGGGAGGAGGTGAGCAGTTCTTC.

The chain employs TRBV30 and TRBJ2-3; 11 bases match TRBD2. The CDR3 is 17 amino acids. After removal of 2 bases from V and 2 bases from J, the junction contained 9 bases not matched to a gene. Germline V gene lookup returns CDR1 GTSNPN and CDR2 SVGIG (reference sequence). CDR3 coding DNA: TGTGCCTGGAGTCCTCTAACTAGCGGGAGCTACACAGATACGCAGTATTTT. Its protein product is CAWSPLTSGSYTDTQYF.

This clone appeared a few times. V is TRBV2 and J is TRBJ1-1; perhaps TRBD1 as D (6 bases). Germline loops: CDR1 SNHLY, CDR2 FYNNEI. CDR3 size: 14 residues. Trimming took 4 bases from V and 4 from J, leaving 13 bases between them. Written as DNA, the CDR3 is TGTGCCAGCAGTGCGGAGGGGGAGGGCACTGAAGCTTTCTTT. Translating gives CASSAEGEGTEAFF.

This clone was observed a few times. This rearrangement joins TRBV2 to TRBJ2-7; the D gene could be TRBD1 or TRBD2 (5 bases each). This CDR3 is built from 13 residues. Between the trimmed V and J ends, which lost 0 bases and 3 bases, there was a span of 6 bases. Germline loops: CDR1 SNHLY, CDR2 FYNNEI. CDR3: CASSEAGVYEQYF. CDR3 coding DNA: TGTGCCAGCAGTGAAGCGGGGGTCTACGAGCAGTACTTC.

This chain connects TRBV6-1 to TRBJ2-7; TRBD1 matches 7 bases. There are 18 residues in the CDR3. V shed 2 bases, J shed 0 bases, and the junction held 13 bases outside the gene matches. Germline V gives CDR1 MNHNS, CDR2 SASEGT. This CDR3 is CASSERGLGAGLSYEQYF. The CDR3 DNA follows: TGTGCCAGCAGTGAAAGGGGGCTGGGGGCCGGTCTCTCCTACGAGCAGTACTTC.

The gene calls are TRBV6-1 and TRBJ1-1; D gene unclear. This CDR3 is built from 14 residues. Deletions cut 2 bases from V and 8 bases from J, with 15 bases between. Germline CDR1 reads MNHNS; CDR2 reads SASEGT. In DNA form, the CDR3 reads TGTGCCAGCAGTGAATTAACCGGCCGGGGAGAAGCTTTCTTT. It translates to CASSELTGRGEAFF.

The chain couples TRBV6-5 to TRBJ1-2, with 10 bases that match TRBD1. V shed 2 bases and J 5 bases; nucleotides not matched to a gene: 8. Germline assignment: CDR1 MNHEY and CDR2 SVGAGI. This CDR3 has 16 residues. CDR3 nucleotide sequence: TGTGCCAGCAGTTACCTCAGGACAGGGGGGGGGTATGGCTACACCTTC. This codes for CASSYLRTGGGYGYTF.